A single sample gave rise to the 13 T cell receptor beta chains below, sequenced in a study of shared clonotypes between healthy human individuals. Some clones are missing from TCRdb's copy, which holds only in-frame ones; the method was immunoSEQ multiplex PCR. Here the sample spans 550,000 to 800,000 clones, around 74% being singletons. The sequenced material came from memory CD4+ T cells sorted from blood. Subset denoted: CD45RA-negative fraction. The receptors derive from a woman younger than 45 in good health.

The chain employs TRBV19 and TRBJ1-2; maybe TRBD1 (6 bases). Between the trimmed V and J ends, which lost 5 bases and 2 bases, there was a span of 27 bases. This CDR3 region has 19 residues. Germline V CDR1 and CDR2: LNHDA, SQIVND (reference sequence). The CDR3 region has the DNA TGTGCCAGTAGTTTCATCGGGGGGCGCGGTAGGGAGGCCAACTATGGCTACACCTTC. Amino acids: CASSFIGGRGREANYGYTF.

The chain couples TRBV28 to TRBJ1-2; the D gene is possibly TRBD1 (6 bases). Germline V gene data show CDR1 as MDHEN and CDR2 as SYDVKM. This CDR3 has 15 amino acids. V lost 6 bases and J 3 bases, leaving 17 bases between the germline ends. CDR3 region: CASRTAVQGYYGYTF. CDR3 coding DNA: TGTGCCAGCAGAACAGCCGTCCAGGGGTACTATGGCTACACCTTC.

This rearrangement joins TRBV5-8 to TRBJ1-3, with D possibly TRBD1 on 6 matching bases. The CDR3 has 14 amino acids. Germline V gene lookup returns CDR1 SGHTS and CDR2 YDEGEE. Deletions cut 7 bases from V and 3 bases from J, with 14 bases between. CDR3 DNA: TGTGCCAGCCCTACGTGGGGGCTTGGAAACACCATATATTTT. Its protein product is CASPTWGLGNTIYF.

The chain joins TRBV4-1 to TRBJ2-2; 9 bases match TRBD2. CDR1 is MGHRA and CDR2 is YSYEKL in the germline V gene. This CDR3 is built from 19 residues. V lost 0 bases, J lost 4 bases, and 12 bases stayed unmatched. CDR3 amino acids: CASSQDGGSGRYSTGELFF. In nucleotides, the CDR3 is TGCGCCAGCAGCCAAGATGGTGGTAGCGGGAGATATTCCACCGGGGAGCTGTTTTTT.

The chain links TRBV5-1 to TRBJ2-3; TRBD2 matches 8 bases. V lost 4 bases and J lost 6; bases outside the gene matches: 10. The CDR3 runs to 15 residues. Looked up from germline, CDR1 is SGHRS and CDR2 is YFSETQ. The CDR3 nucleotides are TGCGCCAGCAGCCCCGGGACTCCGGGAGGGGATACGCAGTATTTT. It translates to CASSPGTPGGDTQYF.

The genes are TRBV28 and TRBJ2-1, with D possibly TRBD2 on 6 matching bases. Germline V CDR1 and CDR2: MDHEN, SYDVKM. V was pared by 4 bases and J by 7 bases, with 14 bases between. CDR3 length: 14 amino acids. The CDR3, as DNA: TGTGCCAGCAGTTCGACTAGTTGGAGGAATGAGCAGTTCTTC. Translated, it gives CASSSTSWRNEQFF.

The genes are TRBV5-1 and TRBJ2-3, with 13 bases lining up with TRBD2. This CDR3 is 17 amino acids long. V lost 4 bases to trimming and J lost 3 bases; unmatched junction nucleotides: 8. Germline V CDR1 and CDR2: SGHRS, YFSETQ. The CDR3 here is CASSIRLAGGSTDTQYF. The CDR3, as DNA: TGCGCCAGCAGCATAAGACTAGCGGGAGGATCGACAGATACGCAGTATTTT.

This clone was seen once. The CDR3 DNA sequence: TGTGCCAGTAGTATGACGCTAGCGGGAGCCCAAGAGACCCAGTACTTC. It encodes CASSMTLAGAQETQYF. The chain recombines TRBV19 with TRBJ2-5; 10 bases match TRBD2. This CDR3 is 16 amino acids long. From germline, CDR1 is LNHDA and CDR2 SQIVND (reference sequence). Trimming took 3 bases from V and 1 from J; bases not matched to a gene: 5.

CDR3 amino acids: CASIRTGETQYF. CDR3 coding DNA: TGTGCCAGCATTCGGACAGGGGAGACCCAGTACTTC. The rearrangement joins TRBV2 to TRBJ2-5, with TRBD1 identical over 8 bases. CDR3 length equals 12 residues. Unmatched junction bases numbered 3, after V lost 7 bases and J lost 5 bases. Germline loops: CDR1 SNHLY, CDR2 FYNNEI.

The table lists this clone with a few counts. The J gene is TRBJ1-3, the V gene TRBV27; possibly TRBD1 for D (6 bases). This CDR3 comprises 15 residues. V dropped 4 bases and J dropped 3 bases, with 13 bases sitting between them. Germline assignment: CDR1 MNHEY and CDR2 SMNVEV (reference sequence). In DNA form, the CDR3 reads TGTGCCAGCAGTTCCTGGGGGGCTGTTGGAAACACCATATATTTT. Its protein is CASSSWGAVGNTIYF.

The chain links TRBV19 to TRBJ1-1; 8 nucleotides line up with TRBD1. The CDR3 covers 15 residues. In germline, CDR1 is LNHDA, CDR2 SQIVND (reference sequence). V shed 3 bases, J shed 2 bases, and the junction held 5 bases outside the gene matches. This CDR3 reads CASSMGAGGNTEAFF. CDR3 bases: TGTGCCAGTAGTATGGGGGCAGGGGGCAACACTGAAGCTTTCTTT.

V usage is TRBV21-1 and J usage is TRBJ2-1; the table's TRBD1 call for D was not verified on the DNA. TRBV21-1 corresponds to a pseudogene. There are 12 residues in the CDR3. Here the CDR3 reads CASGDTHNEQFF. CDR3 nucleotides: TGTGCCAGCGGTGACACACACAATGAGCAGTTCTTC.

V usage is TRBV28 and J usage is TRBJ1-5; D gene unclear. Germline CDR1 MDHEN, CDR2 SYDVKM. The V end was cut by 2 bases, the J end by 0 bases, with 11 bases between. The CDR3 sequence is 16 residues long. In DNA, the CDR3 is TGTGCCAGCAGTTTACGGGCGGGAGTTAGCAATCAGCCCCAGCATTTT. Amino acids: CASSLRAGVSNQPQHF.